This TCR beta chain was captured by sequencing in a study of OX40 agonist ivuxolimab in advanced cancers. Study findings and constraints: A proportion of nonresponders additionally exhibited low normalized T-cell clonal expansion.

TCRdb keeps only in-frame clones here, not all; method: immunoSEQ multiplex PCR. The sample holds 60,000 to 70,000 clones; 82% are singletons and the top ten take about 0.4%. This clone was detected a few times. Its specificity is not known. The CDR3 spans 13 residues. Germline V gene data show CDR1 as MNHEY and CDR2 as SVGAGI. V was pared by 2 bases and J by 5 bases, with 9 bases between. V gene TRBV6-5 combines with J gene TRBJ2-5; D uncertain. This material consisted of CD4+ or CD8+ T cells sorted from blood, taken in a trial of the OX40 agonist ivuxolimab. The TCR comes from an adult with an advanced solid tumor such as melanoma, head and neck, liver or kidney cancer. CDR3 nucleotide sequence: TGTGCCAGCAGTTACCAGTTTAAGGAGACCCAGTACTTC. Translation gives CASSYQFKETQYF.